Listed here are 6 T cell receptor beta chains from one sample, sequenced in a study of tumor-infiltrating lymphocytes in primary liver carcinoma. Co-extraction of both nucleic acids (RNA and DNA) used about 19-33 mg of unsorted bulk tissue. A constant-region primer served to make TCR beta cDNA from around 540 ng total RNA. Library construction for TCR beta comprised three nested multiplex PCR rounds performed with slightly modified ARM-PCR. In the first two PCR rounds, TRBV1-TRBV30 forward primers were paired with a C-beta reverse primer, and each round lasted approximately 9 cycles. One entry per CDR3 protein, called by TCRdb with MiXCR from the multiplex PCR reads. The sample records roughly 40,000 distinct CDR3 sequences, roughly 74% being singletons. Specimen: tumor-adjacent normal liver tissue. The receptors stem from a woman in her thirties with primary liver carcinoma and hepatitis B virus infection.

This clonotype came up once. V usage is TRBV3-1 and J usage is TRBJ2-7; TRBD2 matches 8 bases. The CDR3 totals 13 residues. The V gene end was trimmed by 4 bases and the J gene end by 7 bases; junction bases not matched to a gene: 6. In germline, CDR1 is LGHDT, CDR2 YNNKEL (reference sequence). The CDR3 DNA reads as TGTGCCAGCAGCCGGACTAGCTTGGATGAGCAGTACTTC. Protein sequence: CASSRTSLDEQYF.

CDR3 amino acids: CASSSQGGSYNEQFF. CDR3 bases: TGTGCCAGCAGCTCCCAGGGCGGATCCTACAATGAGCAGTTCTTC. The chain joins TRBV7-3 to TRBJ2-1; tentative D call: TRBD1 (5 bases). This CDR3 contains 15 residues. Germline values: CDR1 SGHTA, CDR2 FQGTGA. V was pared by 4 bases and J by 1 base, with 11 bases between.

The J gene is TRBJ2-4, the V gene TRBV11-2; 10 nucleotides align to TRBD2. The germline V gene encodes CDR1 SGHAT and CDR2 FQNNGV. This CDR3 has 18 residues. Trimming took 0 bases from V and 10 from J; bases not matched to a gene: 15. CDR3 protein: CASSLDPVPSGSWGIQYF. CDR3 DNA: TGTGCCAGCAGCTTAGATCCCGTTCCTAGCGGGAGTTGGGGTATTCAGTACTTC.

As concerns this clonotype: No conserved phenylalanine or tryptophan ends this CDR3, so it is likely a read error. The chain joins TRBV29-1 to TRBJ1-2, with TRBD1 matching 7 bases. V dropped 3 bases and J dropped 9; count of bases not matched to a gene: 7. The CDR3 extends over 12 amino acids. Per germline, CDR1 SQVTM and CDR2 ANQGSEA. The CDR3, as DNA: TGCAGCGTTGACAAAGGGGGCGGTAGCTACACCTTA. Encoded protein: CSVDKGGGSYTL.

Points on this clonotype: Germline and junction disagree at one end, which may indicate a read error. The genes are TRBV12-3 or TRBV12-4 and TRBJ1-5; D is ambiguous. This CDR3 spans 14 amino acids. The CDR3 nucleotides read TGTGCCAGCAGCCGTAGCCGGTCACGGCAGCCTCAGCATTTT. Its protein is CASSRSRSRQPQHF.

This sequence joins TRBV2 and TRBJ2-5; 9 positions agree with TRBD1. V lost 6 bases and J lost 4; bases outside the gene matches: 6. This CDR3 has 14 residues. Germline V CDR1 and CDR2: SNHLY, FYNNEI. Here the CDR3 reads CASSYRGPPETQYF. CDR3 coding DNA: TGTGCCAGCAGCTACAGGGGGCCCCCAGAGACCCAGTACTTC.